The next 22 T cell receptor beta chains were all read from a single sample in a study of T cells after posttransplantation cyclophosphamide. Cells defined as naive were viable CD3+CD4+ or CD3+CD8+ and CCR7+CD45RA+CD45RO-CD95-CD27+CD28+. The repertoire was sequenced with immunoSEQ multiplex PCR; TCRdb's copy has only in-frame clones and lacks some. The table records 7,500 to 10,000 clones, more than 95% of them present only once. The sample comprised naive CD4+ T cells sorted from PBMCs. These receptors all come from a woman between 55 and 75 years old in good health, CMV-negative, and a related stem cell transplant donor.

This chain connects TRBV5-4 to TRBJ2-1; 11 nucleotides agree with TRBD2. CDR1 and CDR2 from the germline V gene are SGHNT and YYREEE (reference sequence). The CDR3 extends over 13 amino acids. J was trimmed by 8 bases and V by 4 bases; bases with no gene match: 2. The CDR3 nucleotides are TGTGCCAGCAGCACTAGCGGGAGCGATGAGCAGTTCTTC. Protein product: CASSTSGSDEQFF.

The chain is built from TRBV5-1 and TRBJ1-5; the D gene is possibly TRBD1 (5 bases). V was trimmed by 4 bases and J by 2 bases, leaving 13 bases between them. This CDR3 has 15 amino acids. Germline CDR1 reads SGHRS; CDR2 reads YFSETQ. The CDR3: CASSLQGERNQPQHF. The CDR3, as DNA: TGCGCCAGCAGCCTCCAGGGTGAACGCAATCAGCCCCAGCATTTT.

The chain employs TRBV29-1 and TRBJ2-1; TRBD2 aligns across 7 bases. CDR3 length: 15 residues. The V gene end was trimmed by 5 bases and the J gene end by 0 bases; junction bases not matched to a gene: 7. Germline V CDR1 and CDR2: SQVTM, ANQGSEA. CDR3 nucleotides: TGCAGCGTTACGGGACTAATGAGCTCCTACAATGAGCAGTTCTTC. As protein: CSVTGLMSSYNEQFF.

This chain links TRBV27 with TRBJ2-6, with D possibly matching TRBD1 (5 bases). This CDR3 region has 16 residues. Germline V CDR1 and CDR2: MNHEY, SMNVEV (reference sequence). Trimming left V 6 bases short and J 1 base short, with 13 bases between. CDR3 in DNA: TGTGCCAGCAGACGTAAGGGGATATCTGGGGCCAACGTCCTGACTTTC. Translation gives CASRRKGISGANVLTF.

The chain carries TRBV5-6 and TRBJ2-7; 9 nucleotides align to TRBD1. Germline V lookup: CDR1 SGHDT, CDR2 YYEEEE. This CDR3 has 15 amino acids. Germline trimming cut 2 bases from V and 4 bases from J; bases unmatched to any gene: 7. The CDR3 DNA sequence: TGTGCCAGCAGCTTCGGGGACAGGGATTTGTACGAGCAGTACGTC. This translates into CASSFGDRDLYEQYV.

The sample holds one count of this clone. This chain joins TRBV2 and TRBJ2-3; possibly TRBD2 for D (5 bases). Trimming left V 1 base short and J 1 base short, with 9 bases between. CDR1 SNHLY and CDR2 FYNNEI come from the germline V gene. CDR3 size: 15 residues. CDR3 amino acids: CASSEVISGTDTQYF. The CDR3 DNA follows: TGTGCCAGCAGTGAAGTGATTAGCGGCACAGATACGCAGTATTTT.

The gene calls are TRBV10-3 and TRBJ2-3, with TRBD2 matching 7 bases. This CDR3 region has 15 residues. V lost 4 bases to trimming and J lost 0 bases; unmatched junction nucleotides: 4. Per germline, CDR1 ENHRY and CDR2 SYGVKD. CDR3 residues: CAISVSGSSTDTQYF. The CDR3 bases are TGTGCCATCAGTGTTAGCGGGTCTAGCACAGATACGCAGTATTTT.

CDR3 residues: CASSFGVTDTQYF. CDR3 DNA: TGTGCCAGCAGCTTCGGGGTGACGGATACGCAGTATTTT. The genes are TRBV7-2 and TRBJ2-3; D possibly corresponds to TRBD2 (5 bases). The CDR3 length is 13 residues. Per germline, CDR1 SGHTA and CDR2 FQGNSA. Deletions cut 3 bases from V and 6 bases from J, with 10 bases between.

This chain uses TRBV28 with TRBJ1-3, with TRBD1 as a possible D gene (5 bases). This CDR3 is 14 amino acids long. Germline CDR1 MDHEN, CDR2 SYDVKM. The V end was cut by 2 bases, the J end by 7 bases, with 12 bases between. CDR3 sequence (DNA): TGTGCCAGCAGTTTAGCAGGGTCCATTAACACCATATATTTT. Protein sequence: CASSLAGSINTIYF. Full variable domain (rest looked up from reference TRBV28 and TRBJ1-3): DVKVTQSSRYLVKRTGEKVFLECVQDMDHENMFWYRQDPGLGLRLIYFSYDVKMKEKGDIPEGYSVSREKKERFSLILESASTNQTSMYLCASSLAGSINTIYFGEGSWLTVV.

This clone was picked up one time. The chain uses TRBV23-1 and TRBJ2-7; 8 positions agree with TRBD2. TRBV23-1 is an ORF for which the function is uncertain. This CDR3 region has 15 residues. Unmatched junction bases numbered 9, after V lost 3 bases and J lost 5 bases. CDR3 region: CASSQSGGELHEQYV. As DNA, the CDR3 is TGCGCCAGCAGTCAGTCGGGAGGGGAGCTCCACGAGCAGTACGTC.

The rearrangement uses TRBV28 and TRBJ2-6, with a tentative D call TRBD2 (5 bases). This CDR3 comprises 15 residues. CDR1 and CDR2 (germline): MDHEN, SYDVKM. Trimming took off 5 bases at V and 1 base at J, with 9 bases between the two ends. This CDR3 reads CASSPPGSGANVLTF. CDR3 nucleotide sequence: TGTGCCAGCAGTCCACCGGGGTCTGGGGCCAACGTCCTGACTTTC.

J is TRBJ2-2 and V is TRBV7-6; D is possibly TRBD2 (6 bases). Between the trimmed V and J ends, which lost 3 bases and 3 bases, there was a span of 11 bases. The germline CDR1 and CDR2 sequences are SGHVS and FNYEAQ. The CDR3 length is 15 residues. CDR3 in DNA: TGTGCCAGCAGCTTCGGGACTCCCTACACCGGGGAGCTGTTTTTT. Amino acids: CASSFGTPYTGELFF.

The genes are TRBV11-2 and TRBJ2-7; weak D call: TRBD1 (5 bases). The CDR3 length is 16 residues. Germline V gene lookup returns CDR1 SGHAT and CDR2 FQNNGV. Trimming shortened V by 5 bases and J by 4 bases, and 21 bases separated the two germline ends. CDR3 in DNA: TGTGCCAGCAGCCAGATTTTTGGGGCCCTAGGGTACGAGCAGTACTTC. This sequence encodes CASSQIFGALGYEQYF. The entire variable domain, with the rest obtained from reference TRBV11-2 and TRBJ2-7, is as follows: EAGVAQSPRYKIIEKRQSVAFWCNPISGHATLYWYQQILGQGPKLLIQFQNNGVVDDSQLPKDRFSAERLKGVDSTLKIQPAKLEDSAVYLCASSQIFGALGYEQYFGPGTRLTVT.

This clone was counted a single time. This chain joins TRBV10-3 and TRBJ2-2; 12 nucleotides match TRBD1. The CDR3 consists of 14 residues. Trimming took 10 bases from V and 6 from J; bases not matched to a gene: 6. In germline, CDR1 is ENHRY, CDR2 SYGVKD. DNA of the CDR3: TGTGCCACCTCCGGGACAGGGGGCCCCGGGGAGCTGTTTTTT. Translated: CATSGTGGPGELFF.

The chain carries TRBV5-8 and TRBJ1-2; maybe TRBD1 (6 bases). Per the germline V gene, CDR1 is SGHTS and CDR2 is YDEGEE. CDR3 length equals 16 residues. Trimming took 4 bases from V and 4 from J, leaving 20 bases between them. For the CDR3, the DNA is TGTGCCAGCAGCCCCATACTACCCGGACAGAGCTATGGCTACACCTTC. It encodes CASSPILPGQSYGYTF.

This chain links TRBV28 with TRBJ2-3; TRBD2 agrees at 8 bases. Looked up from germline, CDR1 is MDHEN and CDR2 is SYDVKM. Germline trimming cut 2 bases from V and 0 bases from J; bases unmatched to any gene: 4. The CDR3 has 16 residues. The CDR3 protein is CASSLIAGGSTDTQYF. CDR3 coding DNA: TGTGCCAGCAGTTTAATCGCGGGGGGTAGCACAGATACGCAGTATTTT.

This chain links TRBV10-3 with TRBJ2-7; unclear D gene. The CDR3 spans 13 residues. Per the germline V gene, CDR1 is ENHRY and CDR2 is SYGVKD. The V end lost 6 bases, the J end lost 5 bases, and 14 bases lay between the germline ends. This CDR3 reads CAIRRIDKDEQYF. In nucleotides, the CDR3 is TGTGCCATCAGGAGAATCGACAAGGACGAGCAGTACTTC.

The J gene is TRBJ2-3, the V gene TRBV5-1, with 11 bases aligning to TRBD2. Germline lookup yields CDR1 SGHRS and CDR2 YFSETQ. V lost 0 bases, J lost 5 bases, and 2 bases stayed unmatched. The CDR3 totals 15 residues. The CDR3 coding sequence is TGCGCCAGCAGCTTGGCCGGGACTAGCGGAGATACGCAGTATTTT. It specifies CASSLAGTSGDTQYF.

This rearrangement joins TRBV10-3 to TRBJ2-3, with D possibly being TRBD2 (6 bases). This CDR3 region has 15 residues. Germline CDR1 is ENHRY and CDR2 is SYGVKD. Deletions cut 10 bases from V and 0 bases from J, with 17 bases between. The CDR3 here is CASRSRTTSTDTQYF. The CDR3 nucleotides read TGTGCCAGCCGGTCGAGGACTACAAGCACAGATACGCAGTATTTT.

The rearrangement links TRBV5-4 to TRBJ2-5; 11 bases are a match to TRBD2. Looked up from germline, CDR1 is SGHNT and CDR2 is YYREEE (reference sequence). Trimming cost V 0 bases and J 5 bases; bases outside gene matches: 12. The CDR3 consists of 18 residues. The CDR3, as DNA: TGTGCCAGCAGCTTGGGATGGGCCCTAGCGGGAGGTGGGGAGACCCAGTACTTC. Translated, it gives CASSLGWALAGGGETQYF.

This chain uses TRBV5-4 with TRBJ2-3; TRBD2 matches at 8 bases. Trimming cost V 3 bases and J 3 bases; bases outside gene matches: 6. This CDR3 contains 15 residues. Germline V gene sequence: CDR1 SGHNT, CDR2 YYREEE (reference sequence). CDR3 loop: CASSSGTSPTDTQYF. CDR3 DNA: TGTGCCAGCAGCTCCGGGACTAGTCCTACAGATACGCAGTATTTT.

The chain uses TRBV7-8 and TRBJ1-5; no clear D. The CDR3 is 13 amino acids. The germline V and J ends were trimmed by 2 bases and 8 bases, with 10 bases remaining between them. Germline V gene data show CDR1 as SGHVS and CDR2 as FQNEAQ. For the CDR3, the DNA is TGTGCCAGCAGCTTAACGGGTTTGGAGCCCCAGCATTTT. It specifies CASSLTGLEPQHF.